This T cell receptor beta chain was found in a study of PD-1 blockade in classical Hodgkin lymphoma. The table came from immunoSEQ multiplex PCR; TCRdb's copy has only in-frame clones and leaves some out. The data show approximately 84,000 clones, with approximately 88% seen just once and around 20% held by the top ten. The study's findings and limits: The CD4+ diversity rise by C4D1 was clearest in complete responders. Diversity similar to that of newly diagnosed patients was seen at baseline in complete responders.

A word on this clone: Its specificity is not known.

Following autologous stem cell transplantation, relapse occurred in every patient, and exposure to brentuximab vedotin varied. The sample here was peripheral blood mononuclear cells (PBMCs), taken at baseline. This receptor was taken from a human donor with classical Hodgkin lymphoma.

The CDR3 region has the DNA TGCGCCAGCAGCCTACCCTCCCTAGCGGCGAACACCGGGGAGCTGTTTTTT. Encoded protein: CASSLPSLAANTGELFF. The rearrangement uses TRBV5-1 and TRBJ2-2; 7 bases map to TRBD2. J gave up 0 bases and V 4 bases, and 9 bases lay outside the gene matches. Germline V lookup: CDR1 SGHRS, CDR2 YFSETQ. The CDR3 has 17 amino acids.